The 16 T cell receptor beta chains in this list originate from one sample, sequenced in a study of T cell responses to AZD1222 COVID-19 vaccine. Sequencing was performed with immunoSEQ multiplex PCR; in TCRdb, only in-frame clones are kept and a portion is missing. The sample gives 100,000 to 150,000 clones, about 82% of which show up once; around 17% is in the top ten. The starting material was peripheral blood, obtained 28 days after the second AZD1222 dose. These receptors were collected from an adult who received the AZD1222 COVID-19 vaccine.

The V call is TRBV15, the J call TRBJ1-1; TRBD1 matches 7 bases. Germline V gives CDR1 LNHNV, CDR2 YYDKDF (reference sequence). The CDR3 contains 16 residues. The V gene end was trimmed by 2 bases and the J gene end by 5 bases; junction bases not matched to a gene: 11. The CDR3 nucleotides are TGTGCCACCAGCAGACCGCCCGGACAGGTGGGTACTGAAGCTTTCTTT. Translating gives CATSRPPGQVGTEAFF.

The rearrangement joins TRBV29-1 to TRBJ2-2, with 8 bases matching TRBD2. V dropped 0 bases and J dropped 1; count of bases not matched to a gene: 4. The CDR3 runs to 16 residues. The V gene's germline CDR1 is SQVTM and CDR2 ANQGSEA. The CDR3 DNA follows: TGCAGCGTTGAAGATCAGCTAGCGGGGAACACCGGGGAGCTGTTTTTT. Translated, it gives CSVEDQLAGNTGELFF.

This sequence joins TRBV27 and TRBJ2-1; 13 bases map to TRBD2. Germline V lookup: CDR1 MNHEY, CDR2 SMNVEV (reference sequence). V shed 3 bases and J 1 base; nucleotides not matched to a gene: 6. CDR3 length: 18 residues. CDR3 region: CASSFTSGRAVSYNEQFF. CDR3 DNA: TGTGCCAGCAGTTTTACTAGCGGGAGGGCCGTTTCCTACAATGAGCAGTTCTTC.

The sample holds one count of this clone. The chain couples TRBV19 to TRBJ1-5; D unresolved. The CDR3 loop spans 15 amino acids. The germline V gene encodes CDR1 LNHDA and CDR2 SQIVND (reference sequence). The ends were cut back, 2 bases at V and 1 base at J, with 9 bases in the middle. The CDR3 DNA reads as TGTGCCAGTAGTATATGGAGGGCGAGCAATCAGCCCCAGCATTTT. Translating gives CASSIWRASNQPQHF.

CDR3 sequence (DNA): TGCGCCAGCAGTAAAGCGGGGAGCACCTACAATGAGCAGTTCTTC. This gives the protein CASSKAGSTYNEQFF. This sequence joins TRBV10-1 and TRBJ2-1; TRBD2 matches at 7 bases. Trimming cost V 5 bases and J 2 bases; bases outside gene matches: 6. Germline V gene data show CDR1 as WNHNN and CDR2 as SYGVQD (reference sequence). The length of the CDR3 is 15 residues.

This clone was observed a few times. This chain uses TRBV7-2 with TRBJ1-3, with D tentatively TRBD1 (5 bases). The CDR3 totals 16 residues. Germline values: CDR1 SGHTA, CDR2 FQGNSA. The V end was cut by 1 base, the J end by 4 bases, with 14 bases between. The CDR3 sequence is CASSLDAGPGGNTIYF. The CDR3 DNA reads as TGTGCCAGCAGCTTAGACGCAGGCCCAGGGGGAAACACCATATATTTT. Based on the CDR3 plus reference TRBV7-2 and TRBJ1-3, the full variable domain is GAGVSQSPSNKVTEKGKDVELRCDPISGHTALYWYRQSLGQGLEFLIYFQGNSAPDKSGLPSDRFSAERTGGSVSTLTIQRTQQEDSAVYLCASSLDAGPGGNTIYFGEGSWLTVV.

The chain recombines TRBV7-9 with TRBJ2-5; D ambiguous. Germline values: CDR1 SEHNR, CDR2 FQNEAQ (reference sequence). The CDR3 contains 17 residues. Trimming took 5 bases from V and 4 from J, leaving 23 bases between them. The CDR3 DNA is TGTGCCAGCAGCGCCCGGGTCAGCCCTACGAGAGGAGAGACCCAGTACTTC. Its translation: CASSARVSPTRGETQYF.

The CDR3 DNA sequence: TGTGCCAGCAGCTTAGGGATGTCGGGGGCTATTAATGAAAAACTGTTTTTT. Its protein product is CASSLGMSGAINEKLFF. The chain joins TRBV7-9 to TRBJ1-4; TRBD1 is a possible D gene (6 bases). From germline, CDR1 is SEHNR and CDR2 FQNEAQ (reference sequence). The CDR3 has 17 residues. The ends were cut back, 1 base at V and 4 bases at J, with 16 bases in the middle.

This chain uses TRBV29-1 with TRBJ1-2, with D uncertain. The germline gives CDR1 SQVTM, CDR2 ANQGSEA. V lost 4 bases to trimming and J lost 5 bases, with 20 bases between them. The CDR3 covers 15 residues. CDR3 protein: CSVGLQSQLEYGYTF. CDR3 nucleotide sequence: TGCAGCGTTGGATTGCAGTCCCAACTGGAATATGGCTACACCTTC. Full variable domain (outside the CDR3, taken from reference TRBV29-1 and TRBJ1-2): SAVISQKPSRDICQRGTSLTIQCQVDSQVTMMFWYRQQPGQSLTLIATANQGSEATYESGFVIDKFPISRPNLTFSTLTVSNMSPEDSSIYLCSVGLQSQLEYGYTFGSGTRLTVV.

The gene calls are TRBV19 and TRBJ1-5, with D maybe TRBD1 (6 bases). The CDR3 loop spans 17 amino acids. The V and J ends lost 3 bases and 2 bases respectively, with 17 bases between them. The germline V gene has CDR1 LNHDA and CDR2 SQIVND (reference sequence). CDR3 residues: CASSIERGGFRNQPQHF. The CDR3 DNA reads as TGTGCCAGTAGTATTGAACGAGGGGGATTCCGCAATCAGCCCCAGCATTTT.

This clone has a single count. Here the CDR3 reads CASSHLANYGYTF. The CDR3 DNA reads as TGTGCCAGCAGTCATCTCGCTAACTATGGCTACACCTTC. The chain links TRBV6-6 to TRBJ1-2; D is unresolved. The germline V gene encodes CDR1 MNHNY and CDR2 SVGAGI (reference sequence). The CDR3 contains 13 residues. Trimming cost V 5 bases and J 0 bases, with 7 bases left between them.

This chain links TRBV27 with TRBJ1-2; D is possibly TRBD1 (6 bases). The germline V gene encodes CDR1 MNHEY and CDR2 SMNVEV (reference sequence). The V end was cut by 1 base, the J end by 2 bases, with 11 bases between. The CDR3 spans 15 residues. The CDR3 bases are TGTGCCAGCAGTTTATTGGGGGGGCCCAACTATGGCTACACCTTC. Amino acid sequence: CASSLLGGPNYGYTF.

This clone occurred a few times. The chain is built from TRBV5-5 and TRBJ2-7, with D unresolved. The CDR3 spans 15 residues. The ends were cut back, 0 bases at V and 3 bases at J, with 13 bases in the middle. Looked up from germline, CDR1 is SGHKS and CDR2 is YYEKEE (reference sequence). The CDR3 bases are TGTGCCAGCAGCTTGGTGGCAGGAAGAAACTACGAGCAGTACTTC. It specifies CASSLVAGRNYEQYF. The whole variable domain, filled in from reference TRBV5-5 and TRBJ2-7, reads DAGVTQSPTHLIKTRGQQVTLRCSPISGHKSVSWYQQVLGQGPQFIFQYYEKEERGRGNFPDRFSARQFPNYSSELNVNALLLGDSALYLCASSLVAGRNYEQYFGPGTRLTVT.

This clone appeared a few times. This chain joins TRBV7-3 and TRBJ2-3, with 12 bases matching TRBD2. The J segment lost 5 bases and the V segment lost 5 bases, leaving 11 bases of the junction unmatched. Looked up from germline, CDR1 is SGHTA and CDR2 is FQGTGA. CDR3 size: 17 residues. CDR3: CASSRGTSGLAGDTQYF. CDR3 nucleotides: TGTGCCAGCAGCCGCGGGACTAGCGGGTTGGCAGGAGATACGCAGTATTTT.

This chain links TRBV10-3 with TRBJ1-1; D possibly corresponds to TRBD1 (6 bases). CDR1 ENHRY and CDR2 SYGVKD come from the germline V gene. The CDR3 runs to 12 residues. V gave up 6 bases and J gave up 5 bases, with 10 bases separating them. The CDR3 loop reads CAIRSGDTEAFF. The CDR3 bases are TGTGCCATCAGATCAGGGGATACTGAAGCTTTCTTT.

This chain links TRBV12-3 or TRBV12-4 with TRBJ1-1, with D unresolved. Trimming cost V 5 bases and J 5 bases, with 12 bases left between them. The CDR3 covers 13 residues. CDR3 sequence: CASSRERDTEAFF. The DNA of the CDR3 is TGTGCCAGCAGTCGCGAAAGGGATACTGAAGCTTTCTTT.